Here is one T cell receptor (beta chain) with its context. Its antigen remains unidentified. Not enrolled were patients with uncontrolled infection, other autoimmune disease, pregnancy or lactation. Amplified regions were TCR beta CDR3 sequences from RNA transcripts. First-round RT-PCR targeting the TCR CDR3 was performed with the HTBI primer set. MiXCR, applied by TCRdb to the multiplex PCR reads, yields one record per CDR3 protein. The repertoire holds around 500,000 distinct CDR3 sequences, with 22% as singletons. This sample was included in a study of T cells in Graves' hyperthyroidism and ophthalmopathy. Notes on the study in general: In validation, the model predicted ophthalmopathy. These predictions came a median around 5.9 months before onset. In blood, most of the thyroid clonotypes expanded above 0.001 were also present.

CDR1 is MRHNA, CDR2 SNTAGT, per germline. V lost 9 bases to trimming and J lost 0 bases, with 11 bases between them. The CDR3 runs 13 residues. This receptor was obtained from a woman between 65 and 79 years old with Graves' ophthalmopathy. The sequencing sample was made of blood. The chain combines TRBV6-4 with TRBJ2-5; the D gene could be TRBD1 or TRBD2 (5 bases each). CDR3 nucleotides: TGTGCCAGTCAAGAGGGGTACCAAGAGACCCAGTACTTC. It codes for CASQEGYQETQYF.